This T cell receptor (beta chain) emerged from a study of T-cell reconstitution after alpha-beta-depleted transplantation in children. Preparation of the TCRbeta library involved a method that used unique molecular identifiers. In TCRdb, the PCR reads were re-called with MiXCR into one record per CDR3 protein. The sample has some 550,000 distinct CDR3 sequences, roughly 23% seen once. General study results and limits: Diversity of TCRbeta at day 60 was high in some patients, arising from surviving recipient T cells and thymic progenitors. At around two months after transplant, the alpha-beta T cells were reportedly derived from several hundred expanded clones that came from non-depleted graft cells. Newly generated T cells supplied most T-cell counts and diversity one year post-transplant.

This clonotype was observed at least ten times. Its antigen is unknown. The origin of this receptor is a boy in the first two years of life who had a stem cell transplant for acute myeloid leukemia, so the T cells may come from the graft donor. The sample was PBMCs, mostly from graft donor cells, taken 360 days after TCRalphabeta/CD19-depleted stem cell transplant.

The CDR3 region has the DNA TGCAGTGCTAGGGAAGGGACAGCGAACACCGGGGAGCTGTTTTTT. It specifies CSAREGTANTGELFF. V is TRBV20-1 and J is TRBJ2-2; 7 bases align to TRBD1. The CDR3 covers 15 residues. The germline V gene has CDR1 DFQATT and CDR2 SNEGSKA (reference sequence). Germline trimming cut 3 bases from V and 0 bases from J; bases unmatched to any gene: 4.